The rows below give T cell receptor beta chains drawn from one sample of a study of blood T cell repertoires in COVID-19. Assay: immunoSEQ multiplex PCR; the TCRdb copy retains only in-frame clones and omits some. The sample yields some 58,000 clones, approximately 80% seen once. The material sequenced was peripheral blood. The receptors were gathered from a man aged 50-60 years with COVID-19, enrolled during active disease. CDR3s leave out the opening cysteine and the closing phenylalanine or tryptophan.

>TRBJ2-7|TRBV29-1
SVLVRGVTTYEQY
>TRBJ2-7|TRBV20-1
SFSRGDEQY
>TRBJ2-5|TRBV7-7
ASSLAPGQGAETQY
>TRBJ2-1|TRBV21-1
ASSKTTGPTYNEQF
>TRBJ2-1|TRBV18
ASSRGLARNNEQF
>TRBJ2-3|TRBV3-1/TRBV3-2
ASTTGSDTDTQY
>TRBJ2-2|TRBV19
ASSASRVGGELF
>TRBJ1-1|TRBV5-1
ASSLRDSRWDTEAF
>TRBJ1-1|TRBV5-4
ASSPSSNTEAF
>TRBJ2-1|TRBV7-2
ASSISGDAYNEQF
>TRBJ2-2|TRBV27
ASSLYPGGGTGELF
>TRBJ1-3|TRBV21-1
ASSKGKGATPSGNTIY
>TRBJ2-3|TRBV3-1/TRBV3-2
ASSQLGVDTQY
>TRBJ2-1|TRBV7-2
ASSTTGNEQF
>TRBJ2-6|TRBV15
ATSRVAGASGANVLT